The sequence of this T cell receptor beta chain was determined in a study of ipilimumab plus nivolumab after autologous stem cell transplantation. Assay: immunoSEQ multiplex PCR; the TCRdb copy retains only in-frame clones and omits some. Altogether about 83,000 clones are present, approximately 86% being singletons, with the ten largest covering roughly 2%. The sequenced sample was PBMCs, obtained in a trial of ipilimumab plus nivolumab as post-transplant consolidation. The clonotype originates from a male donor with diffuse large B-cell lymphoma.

The CDR3: CASSLTENTEAFF. CDR3 coding DNA: TGTGCCAGCAGCCTAACCGAGAACACTGAAGCTTTCTTT. V gene TRBV7-8 combines with J gene TRBJ1-1, with D unresolved. Germline-derived CDR1 and CDR2 are SGHVS and FQNEAQ. Trimming cost V 5 bases and J 1 base, with 8 bases left between them. The CDR3 sequence is 13 residues long.